The entry below gives a single T cell receptor (beta chain) sequence along with its context. Its matching antigen is unknown. The germline V gene has CDR1 MDHEN and CDR2 SYDVKM. This CDR3 spans 14 amino acids. Deletions cut 11 bases from V and 0 bases from J, with 14 bases between. The sample comes from a study of T cell responses to AZD1222 COVID-19 vaccine. General study findings and limits: White British people made up most donors, females outnumbered males, and clonal diversity was possibly underestimated. CD4 TCRs associated with vaccination spanned spike, dominating at 160-218 and 743-854.

Libraries were prepared by immunoSEQ multiplex PCR; TCRdb keeps only in-frame clonotypes and omits some of them. This sample carries approximately 200,000 clones, over 80% of them seen once, and the ten largest clones take less than 3%. The specimen was peripheral blood, collected on day 0 of MenACWY control vaccination. The clonotype originates from an adult in good health. J is TRBJ1-3 and V is TRBV28, with D uncertain. The CDR3: CAGSDALSGNTIYF. The DNA of the CDR3 is TGTGCCGGGTCGGACGCACTCTCTGGAAACACCATATATTTT.